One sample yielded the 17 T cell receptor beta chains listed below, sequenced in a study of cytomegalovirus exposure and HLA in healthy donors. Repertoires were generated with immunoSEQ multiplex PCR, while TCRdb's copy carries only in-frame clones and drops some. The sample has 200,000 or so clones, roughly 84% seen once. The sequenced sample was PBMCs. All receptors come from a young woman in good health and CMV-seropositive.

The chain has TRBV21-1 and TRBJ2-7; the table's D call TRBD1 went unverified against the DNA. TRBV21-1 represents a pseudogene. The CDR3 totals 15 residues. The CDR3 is CASNPLVTGSHEQYF. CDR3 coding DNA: TGTGCCAGCAACCCTCTCGTGACAGGGTCCCACGAGCAGTACTTC.

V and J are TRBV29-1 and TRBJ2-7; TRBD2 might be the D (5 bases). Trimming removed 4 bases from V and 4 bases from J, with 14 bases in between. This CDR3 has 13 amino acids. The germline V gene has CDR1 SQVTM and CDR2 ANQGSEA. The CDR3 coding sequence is TGCAGCGTTGCTTCGGGCGGGTCGTACGAGCAGTACTTC. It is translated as CSVASGGSYEQYF.

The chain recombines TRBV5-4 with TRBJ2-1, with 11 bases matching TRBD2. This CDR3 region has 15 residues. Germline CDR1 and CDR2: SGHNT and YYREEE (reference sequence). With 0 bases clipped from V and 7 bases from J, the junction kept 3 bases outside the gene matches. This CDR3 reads CASSLVGTSGNEQFF. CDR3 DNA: TGTGCCAGCAGCTTGGTCGGGACTAGCGGAAATGAGCAGTTCTTC.

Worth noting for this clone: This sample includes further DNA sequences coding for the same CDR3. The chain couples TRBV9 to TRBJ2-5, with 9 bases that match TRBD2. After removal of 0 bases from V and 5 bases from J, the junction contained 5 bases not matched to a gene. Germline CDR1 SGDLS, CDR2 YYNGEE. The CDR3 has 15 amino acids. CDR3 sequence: CASSVGAGGGETQYF. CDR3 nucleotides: TGTGCCAGCAGCGTAGGTGCGGGAGGGGGGGAGACCCAGTACTTC.

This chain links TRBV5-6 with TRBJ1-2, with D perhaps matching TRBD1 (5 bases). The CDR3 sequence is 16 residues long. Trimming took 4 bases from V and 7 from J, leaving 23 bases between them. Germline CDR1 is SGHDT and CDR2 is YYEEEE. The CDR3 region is CASSVMFRGKISGYTF. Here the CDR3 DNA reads TGTGCCAGCAGCGTTATGTTTCGGGGGAAAATCTCTGGCTACACCTTC.

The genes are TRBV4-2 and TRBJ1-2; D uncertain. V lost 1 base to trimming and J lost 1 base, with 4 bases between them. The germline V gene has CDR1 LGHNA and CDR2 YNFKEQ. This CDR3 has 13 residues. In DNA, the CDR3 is TGTGCCAGCAGCCAAGCGGGTAACTATGGCTACACCTTC. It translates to CASSQAGNYGYTF.

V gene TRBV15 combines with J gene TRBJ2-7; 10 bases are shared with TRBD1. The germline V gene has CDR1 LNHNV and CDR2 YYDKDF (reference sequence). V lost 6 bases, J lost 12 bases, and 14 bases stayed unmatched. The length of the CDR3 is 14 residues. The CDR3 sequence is CATSLTGTGAARYF. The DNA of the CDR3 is TGTGCCACCAGTCTTACCGGGACAGGGGCCGCTCGGTACTTC. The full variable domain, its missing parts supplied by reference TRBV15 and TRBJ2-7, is DAMVIQNPRYQVTQFGKPVTLSCSQTLNHNVMYWYQQKSSQAPKLLFHYYDKDFNNEADTPDNFQSRRPNTSFCFLDIRSPGLGDTAMYLCATSLTGTGAARYFGPGTRLTVT.

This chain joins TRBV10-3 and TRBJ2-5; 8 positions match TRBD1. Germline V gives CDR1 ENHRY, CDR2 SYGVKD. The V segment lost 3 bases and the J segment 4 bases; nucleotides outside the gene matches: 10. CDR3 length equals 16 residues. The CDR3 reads CAISDPGSRGRETQYF. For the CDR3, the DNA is TGTGCCATCAGTGACCCGGGGTCCAGGGGGCGAGAGACCCAGTACTTC.

CDR3 DNA: TGTGCCAGCTCACCACCGGTGGGACAGGGCGTTAACGAGCAGTACTTC. Residues: CASSPPVGQGVNEQYF. The gene calls are TRBV18 and TRBJ2-7; 9 bases are a match to TRBD1. Germline V gives CDR1 KGHSH, CDR2 LQKENI. The CDR3 has 16 residues. With 0 bases clipped from V and 5 bases from J, the junction kept 8 bases outside the gene matches.

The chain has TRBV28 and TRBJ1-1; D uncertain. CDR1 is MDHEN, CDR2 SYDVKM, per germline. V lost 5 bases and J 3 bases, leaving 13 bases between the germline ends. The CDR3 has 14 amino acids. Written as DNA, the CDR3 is TGTGCCAGCAGTATCCCGGGGAGCCACACTGAAGCTTTCTTT. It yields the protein CASSIPGSHTEAFF.

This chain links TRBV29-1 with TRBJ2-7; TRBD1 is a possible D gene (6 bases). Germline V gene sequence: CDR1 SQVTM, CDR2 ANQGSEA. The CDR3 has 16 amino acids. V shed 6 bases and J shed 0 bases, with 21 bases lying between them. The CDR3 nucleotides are TGCAGCGTCATTCCTCCCGCCGGGACACGCTCCTACGAGCAGTACTTC. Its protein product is CSVIPPAGTRSYEQYF.

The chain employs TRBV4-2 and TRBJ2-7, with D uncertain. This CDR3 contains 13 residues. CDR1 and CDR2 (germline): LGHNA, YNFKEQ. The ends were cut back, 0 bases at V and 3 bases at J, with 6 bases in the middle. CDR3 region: CASSQDRYYEQYF. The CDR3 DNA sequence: TGTGCCAGCAGCCAAGATCGCTACTACGAGCAGTACTTC.

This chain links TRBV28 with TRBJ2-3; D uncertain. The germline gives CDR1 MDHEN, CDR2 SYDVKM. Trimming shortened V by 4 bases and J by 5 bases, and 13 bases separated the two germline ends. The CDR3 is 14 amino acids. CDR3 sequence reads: CASSYAGSGDTQYF. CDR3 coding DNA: TGTGCCAGCAGTTACGCTGGCTCAGGAGATACGCAGTATTTT.

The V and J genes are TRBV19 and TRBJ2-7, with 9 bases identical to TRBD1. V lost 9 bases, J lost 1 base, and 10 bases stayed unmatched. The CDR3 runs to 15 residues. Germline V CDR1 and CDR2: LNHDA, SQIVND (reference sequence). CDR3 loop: CASQIVGTGSYEQYF. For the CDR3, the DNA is TGTGCCAGCCAAATAGTGGGGACAGGGTCCTACGAGCAGTACTTC.

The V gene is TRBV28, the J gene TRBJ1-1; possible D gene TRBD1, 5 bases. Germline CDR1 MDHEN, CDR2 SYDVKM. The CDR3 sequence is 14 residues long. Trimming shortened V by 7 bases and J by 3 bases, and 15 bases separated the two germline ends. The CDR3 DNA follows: TGTGCCAGCATTCCGGGGGGTCTGGACACTGAAGCTTTCTTT. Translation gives CASIPGGLDTEAFF. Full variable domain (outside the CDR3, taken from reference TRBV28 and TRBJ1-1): DVKVTQSSRYLVKRTGEKVFLECVQDMDHENMFWYRQDPGLGLRLIYFSYDVKMKEKGDIPEGYSVSREKKERFSLILESASTNQTSMYLCASIPGGLDTEAFFGQGTRLTVV.

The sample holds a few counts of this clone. The CDR3 spells CASSSGGRSVVSHEQYF. For the CDR3, the DNA is TGTGCCAGCAGCTCAGGCGGGCGGAGCGTAGTGTCCCACGAGCAGTACTTC. The rearrangement joins TRBV11-2 to TRBJ2-7, with D perhaps TRBD2 (5 bases). CDR3 length: 17 amino acids. CDR1 and CDR2 from the germline V gene are SGHAT and FQNNGV. With 4 bases removed from V and 5 bases from J, the gap between germline ends came to 24 bases. The variable domain in full, completed from reference TRBV11-2 and TRBJ2-7, reads EAGVAQSPRYKIIEKRQSVAFWCNPISGHATLYWYQQILGQGPKLLIQFQNNGVVDDSQLPKDRFSAERLKGVDSTLKIQPAKLEDSAVYLCASSSGGRSVVSHEQYFGPGTRLTVT.

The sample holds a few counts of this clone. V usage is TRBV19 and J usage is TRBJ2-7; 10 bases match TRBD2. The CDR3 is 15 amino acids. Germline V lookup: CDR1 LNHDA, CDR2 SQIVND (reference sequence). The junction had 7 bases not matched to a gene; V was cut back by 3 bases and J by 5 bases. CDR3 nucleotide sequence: TGTGCCAGTAGTATCTCTAGCGGGAGTCTAAACGAGCAGTACTTC. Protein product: CASSISSGSLNEQYF.